This T cell receptor (beta chain) was recorded in a study of T cell repertoires in cytomegalovirus infection. For the study at large: Recently described HLA-C-restricted plus well-studied HLA-B-restricted CMV epitopes were used. Broader study findings: Across the ex vivo response, the dominant clonotypes were HLA-C-restricted CMV-specific TCR beta clonotypes.

A single record per CDR3 protein comes from TCRdb applying MiXCR to the reads. The table includes roughly 990,000 distinct CDR3 sequences, around 29% detected once. The V gene lost 1 base and the J gene lost 0 bases, with 6 bases spanning the gap. The CDR3 is 15 amino acids. The germline CDR1 and CDR2 sequences are MNHEY and SMNVEV (reference sequence). Of note for this clonotype: Its antigen is unknown.

The sample was cultured CD8+ T cells from PBMCs, taken from culture after CMV antigen stimulation. The receptor's source is a human donor in good health (CMV status not recorded). Some clones in this sample may be carry-over from other donors' samples. The genes are TRBV27 and TRBJ2-2; D remains ambiguous. The CDR3 here is CASSLFPANTGELFF. CDR3 nucleotides: TGTGCCAGCAGTTTATTCCCAGCGAACACCGGGGAGCTGTTTTTT.